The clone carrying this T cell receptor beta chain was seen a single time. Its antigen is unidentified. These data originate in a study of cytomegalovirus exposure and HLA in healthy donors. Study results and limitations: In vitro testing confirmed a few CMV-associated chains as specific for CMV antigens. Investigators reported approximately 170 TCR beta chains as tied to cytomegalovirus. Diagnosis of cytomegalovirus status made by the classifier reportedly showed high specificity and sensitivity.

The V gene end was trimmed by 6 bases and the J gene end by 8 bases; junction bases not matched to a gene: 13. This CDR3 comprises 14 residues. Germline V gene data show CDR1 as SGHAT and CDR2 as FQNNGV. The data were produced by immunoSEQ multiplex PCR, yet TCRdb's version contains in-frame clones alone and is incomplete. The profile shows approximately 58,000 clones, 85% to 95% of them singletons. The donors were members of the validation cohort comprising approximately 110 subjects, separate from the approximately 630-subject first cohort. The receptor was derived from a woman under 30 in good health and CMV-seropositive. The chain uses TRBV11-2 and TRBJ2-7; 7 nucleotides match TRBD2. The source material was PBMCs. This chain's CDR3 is CASRVGRAGLKQYF. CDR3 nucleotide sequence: TGTGCCAGCAGGGTCGGGAGAGCGGGACTCAAGCAGTACTTC.